The 19 T cell receptor beta chains given below trace back to one sample, sequenced in a study of blood T cell repertoires in COVID-19. Libraries were prepared by immunoSEQ multiplex PCR; TCRdb keeps only in-frame clonotypes and omits some of them. This sample has around 210,000 clones, with about four fifths found just once. Source material: peripheral blood. The receptors were gathered from a woman of 80 years or more with COVID-19, enrolled during active disease.

This clone was seen a handful of times. This chain uses TRBV9 with TRBJ1-5, with TRBD1 as a possible D gene (5 bases). Per the germline V gene, CDR1 is SGDLS and CDR2 is YYNGEE. V gave up 0 bases and J gave up 8 bases, with 15 bases separating them. This CDR3 contains 15 residues. The CDR3 reads CASSVEDRGMEPQHF. The CDR3 nucleotides are TGTGCCAGCAGCGTAGAGGATCGGGGGATGGAGCCCCAGCATTTT.

The J gene is TRBJ1-1, the V gene TRBV15; D is unclear. Germline V CDR1 and CDR2: LNHNV, YYDKDF (reference sequence). Trimming stripped 0 bases from V and 1 base from J, with 12 bases between. The CDR3 has 16 residues. The CDR3 region is CATSRDWRLPNTEAFF. DNA of the CDR3: TGTGCCACCAGCAGAGATTGGAGGCTACCGAACACTGAAGCTTTCTTT.

V gene TRBV12-2 combines with J gene TRBJ2-3; the table's D call of TRBD2 was not tested on the DNA. TRBV12-2 is recorded as a pseudogene. The CDR3 runs 14 residues. CDR3 sequence (DNA): TGTGCAAGTCGCGCTAGCGGGAGTTCAGATACGCAGTATTTT. It codes for CASRASGSSDTQYF.

CDR3 nucleotide sequence: TGTGCCACCAGTGATCCAGGCCCCCCGACAGATACGCAGTATTTT. Amino acid sequence: CATSDPGPPTDTQYF. The chain uses TRBV24-1 and TRBJ2-3; no firm D call. Germline V CDR1 and CDR2: KGHDR, SFDVKD. V gave up 3 bases and J gave up 3 bases, with 12 bases separating them. CDR3 length: 15 residues.

In this sample, this clone turned up a few times. The V and J genes are TRBV3-1 (or the pseudogene TRBV3-2) and TRBJ1-2, with D possibly TRBD1 on 6 matching bases. The CDR3 is 15 residues long. Per germline, CDR1 LGHDT and CDR2 YNNKEL (reference sequence). Trimming took 0 bases from V and 4 from J, leaving 12 bases between them. CDR3 nucleotides: TGTGCCAGCAGCCAAGACCATTTCAGGGGCTATGGCTACACCTTC. It encodes CASSQDHFRGYGYTF.

The chain couples TRBV24-1 to TRBJ2-1; D is ambiguous. The CDR3 extends over 11 amino acids. V was cut by 4 bases and J by 10 bases, with 7 bases left in between. The germline V gene encodes CDR1 KGHDR and CDR2 SFDVKD. CDR3 coding DNA: TGTGCCACCAGTGAAGGAGTGGAGCAGTTCTTC. This translates into CATSEGVEQFF.

The rearrangement uses TRBV7-8 and TRBJ1-4; 11 bases are shared with TRBD1. V shed 4 bases and J 4 bases; nucleotides not matched to a gene: 8. The CDR3 extends over 17 amino acids. Germline V gene sequence: CDR1 SGHVS, CDR2 FQNEAQ. The CDR3 loop reads CASSSPGQGVNNEKLFF. The DNA of the CDR3 is TGTGCCAGCAGCTCTCCGGGACAGGGGGTTAATAATGAAAAACTGTTTTTT.

The chain couples TRBV21-1 to TRBJ1-6. TRBV21-1 is termed a pseudogene. The CDR3 is made up of 16 amino acids. CDR3 sequence (DNA): TGTGCCAGCAGCAAATCCTTCGGGGGTCGATTTGCACCCCTCCACTTT. Encoded protein: CASSKSFGGRFAPLHF.

As to this clone: A read error may produce the germline difference seen at one junction end. This chain connects TRBV10-3 to TRBJ2-1; 8 bases match TRBD2. The CDR3 runs to 12 residues. Germline loops: CDR1 ENHRY, CDR2 SYGVKD. CDR3 amino acids: CAITAGVDEQFF. The CDR3 coding sequence is TGTGCGATCACAGCGGGGGTCGATGAGCAGTTCTTC.

This rearrangement joins TRBV28 to TRBJ1-2; no firm D call. V lost 11 bases to trimming and J lost 0 bases, with 16 bases between them. This CDR3 region has 14 residues. Germline CDR1 and CDR2: MDHEN and SYDVKM. The CDR3 DNA reads TGTGCCTGCACAGCGGCGGATGCTAACTATGGCTACACCTTC. Translated: CACTAADANYGYTF.

V gene TRBV2 combines with J gene TRBJ2-7; 9 nucleotides agree with TRBD1. Trimming removed 5 bases from V and 5 bases from J; junction bases left unmatched: 13. The CDR3 has 16 amino acids. CDR1 is SNHLY and CDR2 is FYNNEI in the germline V gene. DNA of the CDR3: TGTGCCAGCAGTAGGGATTTGACAGGGGGAACAAACGAGCAGTACTTC. It encodes CASSRDLTGGTNEQYF.

The chain uses TRBV9 and TRBJ2-1; 7 nucleotides match TRBD1. This CDR3 is built from 13 residues. V was pared by 3 bases and J by 10 bases, with 7 bases of the junction left unmatched. Germline V CDR1 and CDR2: SGDLS, YYNGEE. CDR3 in amino acids: CASSAPQGREQFF. The CDR3 DNA follows: TGTGCCAGCAGCGCACCACAGGGGCGGGAGCAGTTCTTC.

V and J are TRBV7-2 and TRBJ2-2, with 15 bases lining up with TRBD2. CDR1 SGHTA and CDR2 FQGNSA come from the germline V gene. CDR3 length equals 18 residues. V lost 5 bases to trimming and J lost 8 bases; unmatched junction nucleotides: 12. CDR3 in amino acids: CASSRGTSGRRISGELFF. The CDR3 DNA reads TGTGCCAGCAGCCGTGGGACTAGCGGGAGGAGGATTTCGGGGGAGCTGTTTTTT. Full variable domain (outside the CDR3, taken from reference TRBV7-2 and TRBJ2-2): GAGVSQSPSNKVTEKGKDVELRCDPISGHTALYWYRQSLGQGLEFLIYFQGNSAPDKSGLPSDRFSAERTGGSVSTLTIQRTQQEDSAVYLCASSRGTSGRRISGELFFGEGSRLTVL.

This chain joins TRBV5-5 and TRBJ1-5, with 8 bases lining up with TRBD1. This CDR3 has 16 residues. V lost 1 base to trimming and J lost 4 bases; unmatched junction nucleotides: 7. CDR1 is SGHKS and CDR2 is YYEKEE in the germline V gene (reference sequence). The CDR3 DNA reads TGTGCCAGCAGCTTGCAACCAGGACAGGGTAATCAGCCCCAGCATTTT. This gives the protein CASSLQPGQGNQPQHF.

The rearrangement joins TRBV2 to TRBJ2-1, with 8 positions matching TRBD2. This CDR3 is 17 amino acids long. Germline trimming cut 3 bases from V and 8 bases from J; bases unmatched to any gene: 15. Germline lookup yields CDR1 SNHLY and CDR2 FYNNEI. As DNA, the CDR3 is TGTGCCAGCAGTGATCGGCTAGCGGGCAGTGGGAAGGATGAGCAGTTCTTC. It specifies CASSDRLAGSGKDEQFF.

Notes on this clone: The identical CDR3 is also encoded by other nucleotide sequences in the sample. The chain recombines TRBV3-1 (or the pseudogene TRBV3-2) with TRBJ1-6, with TRBD1 matching 9 bases. V was pared by 1 base and J by 9 bases, with 4 bases of the junction left unmatched. Germline values: CDR1 LGHDT, CDR2 YNNKEL (reference sequence). CDR3 size: 15 residues. The CDR3 DNA sequence: TGTGCCAGCAGCCAAGGAGGACAGGGGTCTTCACCCCTCCACTTT. As protein: CASSQGGQGSSPLHF.

In its sample, this clone was seen a few times. The chain has TRBV3-1 (or the pseudogene TRBV3-2) and TRBJ2-1, with 9 bases lining up with TRBD2. Germline V gene lookup returns CDR1 LGHDT and CDR2 YNNKEL (reference sequence). The CDR3 is 16 amino acids. The V gene end was trimmed by 1 base and the J gene end by 0 bases; junction bases not matched to a gene: 1. The CDR3 region is CASSQGSGSSYNEQFF. CDR3 nucleotide sequence: TGTGCCAGCAGCCAAGGTAGCGGGAGCTCCTACAATGAGCAGTTCTTC.

The chain recombines TRBV18 with TRBJ2-7; the D gene is possibly TRBD1 (6 bases). Deletions cut 3 bases from V and 5 bases from J, with 17 bases between. The V gene's germline CDR1 is KGHSH and CDR2 LQKENI. This CDR3 has 15 amino acids. CDR3 sequence: CASSPLTLGAHEQYF. CDR3 sequence (DNA): TGTGCCAGCTCACCCCTCACGCTGGGGGCCCACGAGCAGTACTTC.

The CDR3 DNA reads TGTGCCAGCAGCTCCCCGGGACAGGGGGTCGATGAGCAGTTCTTC. As protein: CASSSPGQGVDEQFF. The chain couples TRBV7-6 to TRBJ2-1; 11 bases line up with TRBD1. With V trimmed by 4 bases and J by 8 bases, 7 bases remained unmatched. CDR1 and CDR2 (germline): SGHVS, FNYEAQ. This CDR3 region has 15 residues.